The clone carrying this TCR beta chain was seen once. V lost 3 bases, J lost 5 bases, and 4 bases stayed unmatched. CDR1 is MRHNA and CDR2 is SNTAGT in the germline V gene. The CDR3 runs 14 residues. The control participants were healthy donors, and these controls were matched with respect to both age and sex. TEMRA cells underwent FACS enrichment and CD8+ and CD4+ T cells underwent negative isolation. The record originates from a study of CD8 T cells in Susac syndrome. Random hexamers were used to reverse transcribe an amount of about 0.45 to 1 ug RNA. TCRdb reanalysed the immunoSEQ multiplex PCR reads using MiXCR and keeps one entry per CDR3 protein. Among some 90,000 distinct CDR3 sequences listed, roughly 91% were seen once.

This sequence was found in a human donor in good health. Source material: CD8+ T cells from PBMCs. The rearrangement joins TRBV6-4 to TRBJ1-1, with 9 bases lining up with TRBD1. The DNA for the CDR3 is TGTGCCAGCAGTGAAACAGGGGGCCGAACTGAAGCTTTCTTT. This sequence encodes CASSETGGRTEAFF.